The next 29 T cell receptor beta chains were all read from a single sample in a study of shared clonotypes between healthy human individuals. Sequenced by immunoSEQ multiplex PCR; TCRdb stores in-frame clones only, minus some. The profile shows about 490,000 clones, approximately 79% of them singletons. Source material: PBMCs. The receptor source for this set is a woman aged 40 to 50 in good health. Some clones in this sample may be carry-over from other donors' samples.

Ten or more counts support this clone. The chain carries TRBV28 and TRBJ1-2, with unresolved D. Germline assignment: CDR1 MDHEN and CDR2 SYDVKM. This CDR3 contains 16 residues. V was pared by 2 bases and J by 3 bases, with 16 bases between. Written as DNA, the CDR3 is TGTGCCAGCAGTTTAAACAAGCGCTCAGGAGACTATGGCTACACCTTC. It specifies CASSLNKRSGDYGYTF.

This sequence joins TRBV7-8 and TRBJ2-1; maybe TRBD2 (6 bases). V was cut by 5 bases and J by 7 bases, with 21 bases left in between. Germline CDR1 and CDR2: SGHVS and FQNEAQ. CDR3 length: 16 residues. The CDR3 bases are TGTGCCAGCAGCCTTCCGGAGCGGGCGGACGAAAATGAGCAGTTCTTC. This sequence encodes CASSLPERADENEQFF.

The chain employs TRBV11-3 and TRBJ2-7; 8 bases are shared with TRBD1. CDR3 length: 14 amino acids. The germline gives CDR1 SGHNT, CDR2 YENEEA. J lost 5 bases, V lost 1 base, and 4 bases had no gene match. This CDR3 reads CASSLVRGRDEQYF. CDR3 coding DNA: TGTGCCAGCAGCTTAGTCAGGGGGCGCGACGAGCAGTACTTC. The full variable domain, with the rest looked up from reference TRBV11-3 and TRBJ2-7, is EAGVVQSPRYKIIEKKQPVAFWCNPISGHNTLYWYLQNLGQGPELLIRYENEEAVDDSQLPKDRFSAERLKGVDSTLKIQPAELGDSAVYLCASSLVRGRDEQYFGPGTRLTVT.

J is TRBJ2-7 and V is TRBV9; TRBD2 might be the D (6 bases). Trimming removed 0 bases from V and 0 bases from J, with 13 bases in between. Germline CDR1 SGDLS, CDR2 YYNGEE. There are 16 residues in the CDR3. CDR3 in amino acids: CASSVGGLSYSYEQYF. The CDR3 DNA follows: TGTGCCAGCAGCGTAGGCGGACTAAGCTACTCCTACGAGCAGTACTTC.

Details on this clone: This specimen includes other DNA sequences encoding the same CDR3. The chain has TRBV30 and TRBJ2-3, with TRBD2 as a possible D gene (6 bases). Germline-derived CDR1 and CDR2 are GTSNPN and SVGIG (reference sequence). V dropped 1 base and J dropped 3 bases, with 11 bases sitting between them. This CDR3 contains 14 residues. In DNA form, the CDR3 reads TGTGCCTGGAGTGACGGGACTTCTACAGATACGCAGTATTTT. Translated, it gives CAWSDGTSTDTQYF. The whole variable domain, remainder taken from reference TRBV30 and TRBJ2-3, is SQTIHQWPATLVQPVGSPLSLECTVEGTSNPNLYWYRQAAGRGLQLLFYSVGIGQISSEVPQNLSASRPQDRQFILSSKKLLLSDSGFYLCAWSDGTSTDTQYFGPGTRLTVL.

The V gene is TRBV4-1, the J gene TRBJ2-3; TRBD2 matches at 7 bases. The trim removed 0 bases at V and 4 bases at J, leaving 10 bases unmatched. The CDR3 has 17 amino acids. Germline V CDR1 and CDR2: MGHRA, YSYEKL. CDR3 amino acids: CASSQDGLADPPDTQYF. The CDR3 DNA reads TGCGCCAGCAGCCAAGATGGGCTAGCGGACCCCCCAGATACGCAGTATTTT.

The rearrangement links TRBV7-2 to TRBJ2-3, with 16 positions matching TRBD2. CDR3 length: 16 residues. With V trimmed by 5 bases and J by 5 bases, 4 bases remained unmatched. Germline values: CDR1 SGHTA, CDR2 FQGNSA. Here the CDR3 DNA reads TGTGCCAGCAGCACGGGACTAGCGGGAGGGGTAGATACGCAGTATTTT. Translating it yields CASSTGLAGGVDTQYF.

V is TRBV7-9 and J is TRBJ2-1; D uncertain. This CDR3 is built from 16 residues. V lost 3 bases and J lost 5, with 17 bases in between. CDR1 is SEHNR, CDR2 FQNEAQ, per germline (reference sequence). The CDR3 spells CASSFMVGSRDNEQFF. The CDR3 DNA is TGTGCCAGCAGCTTCATGGTAGGGTCTCGGGACAATGAGCAGTTCTTC.

The CDR3 sequence: CASSLPTTGTYGYTF. CDR3 in DNA: TGTGCCAGCAGTTTACCCACGACAGGGACCTATGGCTACACCTTC. This rearrangement joins TRBV28 to TRBJ1-2; 7 bases map to TRBD1. CDR3 length: 15 amino acids. Per germline, CDR1 MDHEN and CDR2 SYDVKM. The trim removed 2 bases at V and 4 bases at J, leaving 7 bases unmatched.

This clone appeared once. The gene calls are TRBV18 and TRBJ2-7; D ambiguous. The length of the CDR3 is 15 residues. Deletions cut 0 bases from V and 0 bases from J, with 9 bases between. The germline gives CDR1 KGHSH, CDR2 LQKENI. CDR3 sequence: CASSPPTTDSYEQYF. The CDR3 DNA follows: TGTGCCAGCTCACCACCGACGACGGACTCCTACGAGCAGTACTTC.

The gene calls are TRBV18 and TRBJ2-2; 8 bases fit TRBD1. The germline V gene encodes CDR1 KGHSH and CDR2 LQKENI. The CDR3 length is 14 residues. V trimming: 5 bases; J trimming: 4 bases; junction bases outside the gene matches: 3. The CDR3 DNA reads TGTGCCAGCTCAGCTACAGGGGGCACCGGGGAGCTGTTTTTT. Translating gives CASSATGGTGELFF.

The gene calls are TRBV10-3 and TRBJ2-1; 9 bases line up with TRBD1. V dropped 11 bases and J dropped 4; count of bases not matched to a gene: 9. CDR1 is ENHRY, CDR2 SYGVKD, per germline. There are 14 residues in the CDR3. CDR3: CAAQGAGVYNEQFF. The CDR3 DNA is TGTGCCGCACAGGGGGCGGGGGTTTACAATGAGCAGTTCTTC.

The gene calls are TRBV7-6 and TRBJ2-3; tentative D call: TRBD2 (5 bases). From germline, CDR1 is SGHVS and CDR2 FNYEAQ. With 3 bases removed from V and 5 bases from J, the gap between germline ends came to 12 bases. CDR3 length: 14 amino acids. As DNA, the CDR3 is TGTGCCAGCAGCTTTAAGGTTGGAGGAGATACGCAGTATTTT. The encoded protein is CASSFKVGGDTQYF.

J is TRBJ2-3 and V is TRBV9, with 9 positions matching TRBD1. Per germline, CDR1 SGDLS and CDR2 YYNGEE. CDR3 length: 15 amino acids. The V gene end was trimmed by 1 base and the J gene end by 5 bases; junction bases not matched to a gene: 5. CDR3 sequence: CASSVPGQGLDTQYF. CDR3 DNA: TGTGCCAGCAGCGTACCGGGACAGGGTTTAGATACGCAGTATTTT.

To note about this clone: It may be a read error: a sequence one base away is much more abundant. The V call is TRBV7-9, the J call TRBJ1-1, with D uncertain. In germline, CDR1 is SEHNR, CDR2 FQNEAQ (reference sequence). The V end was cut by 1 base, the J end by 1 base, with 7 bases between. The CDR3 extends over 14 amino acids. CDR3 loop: CASSLVGENTEAFF. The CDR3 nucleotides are TGTGCCAGCAGCTTAGTTGGTGAGAACACTGAAGCTTTCTTT.

Here the CDR3 DNA reads TGTGCCAGCAGCTTGGGAGGGGCGGGACAGAATCAGCCCCAGCATTTT. It yields the protein CASSLGGAGQNQPQHF. This chain connects TRBV5-4 to TRBJ1-5, with 7 bases that match TRBD1. Germline CDR1 is SGHNT and CDR2 is YYREEE (reference sequence). The CDR3 extends over 16 amino acids. Trimming cost V 0 bases and J 4 bases; bases outside gene matches: 7.

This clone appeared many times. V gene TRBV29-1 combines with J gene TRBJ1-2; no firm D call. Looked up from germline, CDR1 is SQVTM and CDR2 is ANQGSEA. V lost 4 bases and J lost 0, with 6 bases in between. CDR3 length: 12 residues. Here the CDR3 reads CSVVEANYGYTF. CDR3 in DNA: TGCAGCGTTGTGGAAGCTAACTATGGCTACACCTTC. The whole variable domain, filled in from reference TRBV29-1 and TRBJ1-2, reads SAVISQKPSRDICQRGTSLTIQCQVDSQVTMMFWYRQQPGQSLTLIATANQGSEATYESGFVIDKFPISRPNLTFSTLTVSNMSPEDSSIYLCSVVEANYGYTFGSGTRLTVV.

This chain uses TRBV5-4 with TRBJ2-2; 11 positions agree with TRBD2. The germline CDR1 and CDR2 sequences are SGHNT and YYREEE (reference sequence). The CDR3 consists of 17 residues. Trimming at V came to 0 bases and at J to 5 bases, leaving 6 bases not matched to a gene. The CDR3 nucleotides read TGTGCCAGCAGCTTGGGGCTAGCGGGAGGTCGGACCGGGGAGCTGTTTTTT. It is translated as CASSLGLAGGRTGELFF. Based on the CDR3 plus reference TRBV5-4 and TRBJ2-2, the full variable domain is ETGVTQSPTHLIKTRGQQVTLRCSSQSGHNTVSWYQQALGQGPQFIFQYYREEENGRGNFPPRFSGLQFPNYSSELNVNALELDDSALYLCASSLGLAGGRTGELFFGEGSRLTVL.

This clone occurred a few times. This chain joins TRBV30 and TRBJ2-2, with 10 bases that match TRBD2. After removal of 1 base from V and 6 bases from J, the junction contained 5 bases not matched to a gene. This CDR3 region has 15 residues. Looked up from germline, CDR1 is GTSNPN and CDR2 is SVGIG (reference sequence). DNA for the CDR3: TGTGCCTGGAGTGACAGCGGGAGGGAATCCGGGGAGCTGTTTTTT. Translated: CAWSDSGRESGELFF.

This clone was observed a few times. CDR3 sequence reads: CASSLGQGYLYGYTF. The DNA of the CDR3 is TGCGCCAGCAGCTTGGGACAGGGTTACTTGTACGGCTACACCTTC. The gene calls are TRBV5-1 and TRBJ1-2, with 7 bases that match TRBD1. Germline V gene sequence: CDR1 SGHRS, CDR2 YFSETQ. The trim removed 0 bases at V and 8 bases at J, leaving 10 bases unmatched. CDR3 length equals 15 residues.

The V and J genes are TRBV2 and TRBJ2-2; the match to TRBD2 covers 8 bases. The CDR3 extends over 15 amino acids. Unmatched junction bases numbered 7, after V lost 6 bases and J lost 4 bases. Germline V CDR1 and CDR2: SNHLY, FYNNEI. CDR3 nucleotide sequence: TGTGCCAGCAGGGCAGAGCGGGAGCGCACCGGGGAGCTGTTTTTT. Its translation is CASRAERERTGELFF.

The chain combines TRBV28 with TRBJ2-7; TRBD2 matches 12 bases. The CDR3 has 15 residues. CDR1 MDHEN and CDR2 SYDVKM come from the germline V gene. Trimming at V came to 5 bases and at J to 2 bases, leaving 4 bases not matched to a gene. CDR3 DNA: TGTGCCAGCAGTAATCTAGCGGGAGGGGCCTACGAGCAGTACTTC. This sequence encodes CASSNLAGGAYEQYF. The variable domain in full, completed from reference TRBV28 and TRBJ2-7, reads DVKVTQSSRYLVKRTGEKVFLECVQDMDHENMFWYRQDPGLGLRLIYFSYDVKMKEKGDIPEGYSVSREKKERFSLILESASTNQTSMYLCASSNLAGGAYEQYFGPGTRLTVT.

CDR3 DNA sequence: TGTGCCAGCAGTTGGGTACTGGGGGTTGGGGAAGCTTTCTTT. Amino acid sequence: CASSWVLGVGEAFF. V usage is TRBV6-5 and J usage is TRBJ1-1; TRBD1 is a possible D gene (5 bases). Looked up from germline, CDR1 is MNHEY and CDR2 is SVGAGI. V lost 4 bases and J 8 bases, leaving 17 bases between the germline ends. The CDR3 consists of 14 residues.

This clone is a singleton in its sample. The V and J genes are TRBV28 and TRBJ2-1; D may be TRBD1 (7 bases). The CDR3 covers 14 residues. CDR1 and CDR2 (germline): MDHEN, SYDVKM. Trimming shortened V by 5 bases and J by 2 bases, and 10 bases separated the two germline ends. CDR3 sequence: CASSRGTAYNEQFF. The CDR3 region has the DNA TGTGCCAGCAGTCGGGGGACAGCCTACAATGAGCAGTTCTTC.

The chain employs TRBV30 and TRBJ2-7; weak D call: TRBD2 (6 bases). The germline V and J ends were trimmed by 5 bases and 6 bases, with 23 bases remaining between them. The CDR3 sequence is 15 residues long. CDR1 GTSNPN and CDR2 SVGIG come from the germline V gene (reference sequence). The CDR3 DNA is TGTGCCTGGGCCCGGGGGACCCGGAGCGTGCTCGAGCAGTACTTC. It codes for CAWARGTRSVLEQYF.

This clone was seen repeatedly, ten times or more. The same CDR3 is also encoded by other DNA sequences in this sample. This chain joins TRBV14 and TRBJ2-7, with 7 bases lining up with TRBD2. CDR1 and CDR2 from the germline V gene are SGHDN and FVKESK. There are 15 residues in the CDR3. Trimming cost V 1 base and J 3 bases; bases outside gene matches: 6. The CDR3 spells CASSQGPGGSYEQYF. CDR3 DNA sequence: TGTGCCAGCAGCCAAGGTCCGGGAGGCAGCTACGAGCAGTACTTC.

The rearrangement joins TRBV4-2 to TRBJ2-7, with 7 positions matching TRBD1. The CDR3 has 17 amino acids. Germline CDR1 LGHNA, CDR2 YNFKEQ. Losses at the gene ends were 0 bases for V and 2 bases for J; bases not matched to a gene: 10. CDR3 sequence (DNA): TGTGCCAGCAGCCAAGAATTGGGACAGCGGCCAACCTACGAGCAGTACTTC. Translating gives CASSQELGQRPTYEQYF.

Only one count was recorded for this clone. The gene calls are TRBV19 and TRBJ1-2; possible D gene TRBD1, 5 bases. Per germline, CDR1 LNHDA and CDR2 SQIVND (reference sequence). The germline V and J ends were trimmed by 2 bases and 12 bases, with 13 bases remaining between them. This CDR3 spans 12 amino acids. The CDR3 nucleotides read TGTGCCAGTAGTATAAGTACAGGCTGGAACACCTTC. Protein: CASSISTGWNTF.

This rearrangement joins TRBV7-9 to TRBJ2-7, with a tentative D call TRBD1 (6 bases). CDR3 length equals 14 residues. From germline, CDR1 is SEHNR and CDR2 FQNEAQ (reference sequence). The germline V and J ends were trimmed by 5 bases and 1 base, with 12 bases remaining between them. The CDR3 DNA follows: TGTGCCAGCAGCGCACAGGGTGAGTCCTACGAGCAGTACTTC. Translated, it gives CASSAQGESYEQYF.